These 26 T cell receptor beta chains were all obtained from the same sample, sequenced in a study of shared clonotypes between healthy human individuals. The method was immunoSEQ multiplex PCR; TCRdb's version includes in-frame clones alone and lacks a portion of them. The data contain 85,000 to 100,000 clones, 67% of them seen just once; the ten biggest clones take up 45%. Sequenced material: memory CD8+ T cells sorted from blood. Documented subset: CD45RO+ cells pooled with CCR7-negative TemRA cells. These receptors originate from a man younger than 45 in good health.

J is TRBJ2-3 and V is TRBV6-4; possible D gene TRBD1, 5 bases. Germline V gene data show CDR1 as MRHNA and CDR2 as SNTAGT. This CDR3 is 14 amino acids long. The V end was cut by 0 bases, the J end by 10 bases, with 14 bases between. The CDR3 bases are TGTGCCAGCAGTGACTCACAGGAAGGCGTTTCGCAGTATTTT. Its translation: CASSDSQEGVSQYF.

J is TRBJ2-1 and V is TRBV7-2; perhaps D is TRBD1 or TRBD2 (5 bases each). V was shortened by 5 bases and J by 9 bases, with 14 bases between the two germline ends. The CDR3 covers 13 residues. Germline V gives CDR1 SGHTA, CDR2 FQGNSA. The CDR3 region has the DNA TGTGCCAGCAGCGGGGACGGAAGGGGTGAGCAGTTCTTC. Protein: CASSGDGRGEQFF.

This clone was counted a single time. CDR3 in amino acids: CASSLVAGELFGNTIYF. The CDR3 region has the DNA TGCGCCAGCAGCTTGGTGGCAGGGGAATTGTTCGGAAACACCATATATTTT. The chain has TRBV5-1 and TRBJ1-3; a weak D match, TRBD1 (6 bases). This CDR3 region has 17 residues. The V gene lost 0 bases and the J gene lost 4 bases, with 17 bases spanning the gap. CDR1 and CDR2 (germline): SGHRS, YFSETQ.

The table lists this clone with a count of one. The chain uses TRBV7-3 and TRBJ2-2, with 12 nucleotides matching TRBD2. V shed 5 bases, J shed 5 bases, and the junction held 12 bases outside the gene matches. Per germline, CDR1 SGHTA and CDR2 FQGTGA. The length of the CDR3 is 18 residues. CDR3 sequence (DNA): TGTGCCAGCAGCAAAGGACCCTCTAGCGGGAGGGAAACCGGGGAGCTGTTTTTT. Translation gives CASSKGPSSGRETGELFF.

CDR3 sequence (DNA): TGTGCCAGCAGCTTAGTTCTGAGCGGGGAGCTGTTTTTT. It is translated as CASSLVLSGELFF. The chain joins TRBV7-9 to TRBJ2-2; D gene uncertain. CDR3 size: 13 residues. Trimming took off 1 base at V and 7 bases at J, with 7 bases between the two ends. Germline values: CDR1 SEHNR, CDR2 FQNEAQ (reference sequence).

As concerns this clone: The DNA is left out, because the CDR3 cannot be placed on it with certainty; the CDR3 is given as TCRdb lists it. The gene calls are TRBV2 and TRBJ2-5; the D segment call TRBD2 is taken from the table without a DNA check. The CDR3 is 15 residues long, ends included. The V gene's germline CDR1 is SNHLY and CDR2 FYNNEI. CDR3 residues: CASTSVSEVRETQYF.

The sample holds one count of this clone. The chain couples TRBV6-4 to TRBJ2-3; TRBD1 might be the D (6 bases). The germline V gene has CDR1 MRHNA and CDR2 SNTAGT. CDR3 length: 15 residues. The V end was cut by 6 bases, the J end by 0 bases, with 13 bases between. The CDR3 DNA follows: TGTGCCAGCAGACAGGGTACTACTAGCACAGATACGCAGTATTTT. Its protein is CASRQGTTSTDTQYF.

V is TRBV10-3 and J is TRBJ2-1, with a possible D match to TRBD1 (5 bases). The CDR3 totals 15 residues. V lost 3 bases, J lost 15 bases, and 24 bases lay in between. From germline, CDR1 is ENHRY and CDR2 SYGVKD. CDR3 coding DNA: TGTGCCATCAGTGAAGGGGCGGAAGGCCTCCCTTCCCCGTTCTTC. The encoded protein is CAISEGAEGLPSPFF.

V and J are TRBV7-9 and TRBJ2-5; 10 bases align to TRBD2. The J segment lost 3 bases and the V segment lost 4 bases, leaving 11 bases of the junction unmatched. The CDR3 consists of 17 residues. Germline V CDR1 and CDR2: SEHNR, FQNEAQ (reference sequence). The CDR3 nucleotides are TGTGCCAGCAGCTCAACCTCACTAGCGGGAACTAAAGAGACCCAGTACTTC. Translated: CASSSTSLAGTKETQYF.

The chain combines TRBV18 with TRBJ2-2; no clear D. With 1 base removed from V and 6 bases from J, the gap between germline ends came to 9 bases. The CDR3 totals 14 residues. Germline CDR1 reads KGHSH; CDR2 reads LQKENI. DNA of the CDR3: TGTGCCAGCTCACCACTAAAAGGGCCCGGGGAGCTGTTTTTT. Amino acids: CASSPLKGPGELFF.

The chain recombines TRBV7-9 with TRBJ2-1, with TRBD2 identical over 14 bases. This CDR3 is 19 amino acids long. V shed 5 bases, J shed 0 bases, and the junction held 9 bases outside the gene matches. Germline V gene lookup returns CDR1 SEHNR and CDR2 FQNEAQ (reference sequence). CDR3 in amino acids: CASSGGLAGEISSYNEQFF. CDR3 DNA sequence: TGTGCCAGCAGCGGGGGACTAGCGGGAGAAATAAGCTCCTACAATGAGCAGTTCTTC.

J is TRBJ2-7 and V is TRBV2; tentative D call: TRBD1 (6 bases). V was pared by 8 bases and J by 5 bases, with 13 bases between. This CDR3 spans 12 amino acids. The germline V gene has CDR1 SNHLY and CDR2 FYNNEI. CDR3 in amino acids: CASRDTMHEQYF. The CDR3 DNA sequence: TGTGCCAGCCGGGACACTATGCACGAGCAGTACTTC.

The rearrangement links TRBV10-2 to TRBJ2-2; D gene ambiguous. The germline V and J ends were trimmed by 3 bases and 2 bases, with 4 bases remaining between them. Germline loops: CDR1 WSHSY, CDR2 SAAADI. The CDR3 contains 13 residues. CDR3 sequence: CASSDSNTGELFF. CDR3 DNA: TGCGCCAGCAGTGATAGCAACACCGGGGAGCTGTTTTTT.

On this clone itself: This may stem from a read error, because a much larger clone lies one nucleotide away. The chain is built from TRBV6-5 and TRBJ1-2, with a possible D match to TRBD1 (5 bases). With 6 bases removed from V and 4 bases from J, the gap between germline ends came to 18 bases. Looked up from germline, CDR1 is MNHEY and CDR2 is SVGAGI. CDR3 length: 15 amino acids. The CDR3, as DNA: TGTGCCAGCAGCTCCTTGGGGCTGTGGAGCTATGGCTACACCTTC. As protein: CASSSLGLWSYGYTF.

The rearrangement joins TRBV28 to TRBJ2-3, with no clear D. The CDR3 covers 17 residues. V was trimmed by 4 bases and J by 3 bases, leaving 20 bases between them. Germline V gene sequence: CDR1 MDHEN, CDR2 SYDVKM. CDR3 amino acids: CASSSLKVLVLTDTQYF. The CDR3 DNA follows: TGTGCCAGCAGTTCCCTTAAGGTCTTAGTCTTAACAGATACGCAGTATTTT.

This chain connects TRBV6-1 to TRBJ2-1; perhaps D is TRBD1 or TRBD2 (5 bases each). The CDR3 runs 13 residues. Germline V gene lookup returns CDR1 MNHNS and CDR2 SASEGT. Trimming removed 10 bases from V and 4 bases from J, with 14 bases in between. The DNA for the CDR3 is TGTGCCATGCAGGGACGGGAATACAATGAGCAGTTCTTC. Protein product: CAMQGREYNEQFF.

This clone came up a few times. CDR3 region: CASTPGGGTIQYF. The CDR3 region has the DNA TGTGCCAGCACCCCAGGGGGGGGGACCATTCAGTACTTC. V is TRBV2 and J is TRBJ2-4, with D perhaps TRBD1 or TRBD2 (7 bases each). Germline V gene sequence: CDR1 SNHLY, CDR2 FYNNEI. V was pared by 7 bases and J by 9 bases, with 16 bases between. The CDR3 totals 13 residues.

This clone has a handful of counts. Other nucleotide sequences in the sample specify the same CDR3. The chain carries TRBV29-1 and TRBJ2-7; 9 positions match TRBD1. This CDR3 has 11 residues. The V gene's germline CDR1 is SQVTM and CDR2 ANQGSEA. J gave up 4 bases and V 6 bases, and 1 base lay outside the gene matches. The chain's CDR3 is CSVGTGYEQYF. The CDR3 bases are TGCAGCGTGGGGACAGGGTACGAGCAGTACTTC.

There are many counts of this clone. The chain joins TRBV6-4 to TRBJ2-3; TRBD1 matches at 10 bases. CDR1 is MRHNA and CDR2 is SNTAGT in the germline V gene. J was trimmed by 1 base and V by 2 bases; bases with no gene match: 0. The CDR3 contains 15 residues. The CDR3: CASSDGTGGTDTQYF. CDR3 coding DNA: TGTGCCAGCAGTGACGGGACAGGGGGCACAGATACGCAGTATTTT.

The chain recombines TRBV6-1 with TRBJ1-5, with 7 bases that match TRBD1. The V segment lost 3 bases and the J segment 2 bases; nucleotides outside the gene matches: 7. The V gene's germline CDR1 is MNHNS and CDR2 SASEGT. CDR3 length: 16 residues. Written as DNA, the CDR3 is TGTGCCAGCAGTGACCAGACAGGGTATGGCAATCAGCCCCAGCATTTT. Translation: CASSDQTGYGNQPQHF.

This chain connects TRBV6-5 to TRBJ2-7; the match to TRBD1 covers 9 bases. Trimming removed 6 bases from V and 0 bases from J; junction bases left unmatched: 6. This CDR3 is built from 15 residues. The germline V gene has CDR1 MNHEY and CDR2 SVGAGI. Here the CDR3 DNA reads TGTGCCAGCAGCGGGGACAGGGACTTCTCCTACGAGCAGTACTTC. Amino acids: CASSGDRDFSYEQYF.

This clone was found once. The chain uses TRBV5-1 and TRBJ2-1, with TRBD2 matching over 8 bases. V dropped 4 bases and J dropped 0; count of bases not matched to a gene: 3. Germline lookup yields CDR1 SGHRS and CDR2 YFSETQ. The CDR3 has 15 residues. The CDR3, as DNA: TGCGCCAGCAGCGGAAGCGGGAGCTCCTACAATGAGCAGTTCTTC. Amino acid sequence: CASSGSGSSYNEQFF.

The chain joins TRBV29-1 to TRBJ2-3; 11 bases fit TRBD2. Germline CDR1 and CDR2: SQVTM and ANQGSEA. The V segment lost 2 bases and the J segment 8 bases; nucleotides outside the gene matches: 6. This CDR3 has 14 amino acids. CDR3 sequence: CSVELAGGYGTQYF. In DNA, the CDR3 is TGCAGCGTTGAACTAGCGGGAGGATACGGTACGCAGTATTTT.

Written as DNA, the CDR3 is TGTGCCAGCAGCTCCCCGATTCCGACAGGGGATCTCAACGAGCAGTACTTC. Residues: CASSSPIPTGDLNEQYF. The chain has TRBV7-9 and TRBJ2-7; 8 nucleotides line up with TRBD1. The V gene's germline CDR1 is SEHNR and CDR2 FQNEAQ (reference sequence). V dropped 4 bases and J dropped 5; count of bases not matched to a gene: 16. The CDR3 has 17 amino acids.

The chain couples TRBV2 to TRBJ2-1, with D possibly TRBD1 on 6 matching bases. The CDR3 contains 14 residues. The germline V gene has CDR1 SNHLY and CDR2 FYNNEI. The ends were cut back, 4 bases at V and 7 bases at J, with 14 bases in the middle. The CDR3 nucleotides are TGTGCCAGCAGTGGGGCAGGGGCATTAAATGAGCAGTTCTTC. Its translation: CASSGAGALNEQFF.

The gene calls are TRBV7-9 and TRBJ2-7; D might be TRBD2 (6 bases). The CDR3 contains 14 residues. The germline gives CDR1 SEHNR, CDR2 FQNEAQ (reference sequence). The ends were cut back, 5 bases at V and 2 bases at J, with 13 bases in the middle. CDR3 region: CASSGGSGAYEQYF. CDR3 in DNA: TGTGCCAGCAGCGGGGGGTCCGGGGCCTACGAGCAGTACTTC.